This T cell receptor beta chain is from a study of early T cells in non-severe SARS-CoV-2 infection. TCRdb fed the 5' RACE reads into MiXCR, producing one record per CDR3 protein. Here the sample spans roughly 66,000 distinct CDR3 sequences, around 8.7% being singletons. The germline V gene has CDR1 SGHTA and CDR2 FQGNSA. The CDR3 has 12 amino acids. The ends were cut back, 6 bases at V and 8 bases at J, with 13 bases in the middle. The specimen sequenced was whole blood. The rearrangement uses TRBV7-2 and TRBJ1-2; perhaps TRBD1 as D (5 bases). The sequence was collected from an adult who was a healthcare worker with PCR-confirmed SARS-CoV-2 infection or an uninfected control (not recorded which). For the CDR3, the DNA is TGTGCCAGCAGGGGGGAAGCTGGCGGCTACACCTTC. This sequence encodes CASRGEAGGYTF.